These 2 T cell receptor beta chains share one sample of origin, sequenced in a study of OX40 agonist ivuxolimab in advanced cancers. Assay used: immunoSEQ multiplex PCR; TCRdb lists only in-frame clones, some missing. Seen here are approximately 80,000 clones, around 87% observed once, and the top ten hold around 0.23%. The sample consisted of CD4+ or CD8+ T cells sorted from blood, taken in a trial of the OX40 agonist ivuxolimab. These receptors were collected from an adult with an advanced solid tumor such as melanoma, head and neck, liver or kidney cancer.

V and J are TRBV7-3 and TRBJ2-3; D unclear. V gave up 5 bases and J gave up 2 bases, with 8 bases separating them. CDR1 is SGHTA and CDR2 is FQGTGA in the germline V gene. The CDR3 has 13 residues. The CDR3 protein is CASSTDLTDTQYF. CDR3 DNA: TGTGCCAGCAGCACGGATCTCACAGATACGCAGTATTTT.

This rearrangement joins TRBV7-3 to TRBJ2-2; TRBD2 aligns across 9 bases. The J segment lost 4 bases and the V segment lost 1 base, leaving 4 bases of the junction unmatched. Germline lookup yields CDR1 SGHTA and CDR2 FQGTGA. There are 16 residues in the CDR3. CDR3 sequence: CASSLRLAASTGELFF. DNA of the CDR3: TGTGCCAGCAGCTTAAGACTAGCGGCTAGCACCGGGGAGCTGTTTTTT.